This T cell receptor (beta chain) came from a study of cytomegalovirus exposure and HLA in healthy donors. As regards this clone: The antigen is unknown.

This CDR3 has 11 residues. The germline gives CDR1 MNHEY, CDR2 SMNVEV (reference sequence). The germline V and J ends were trimmed by 6 bases and 9 bases, with 9 bases remaining between them. General observations from the study: In a later analysis, HLA-associated beta chains showed higher expansion and lower generation probabilities than comparable chains. The likely origin of a cluster of highly shared sequence variants was a sequencing artifact.

The PCR employed 60 Vbeta primers together with 13 Jbeta primers. In the study's own analysis: About 80 million unique TCR beta chains, around 10 million of them shared, were counted by a later analysis. Some clones are missing from TCRdb's copy, which holds only in-frame ones; the method was immunoSEQ multiplex PCR. V and J calls and clone size follow that table, whereas D and trimming were derived from the DNA. The sample shows some 130,000 clones, 60% to 85% of them seen only once. The clonotype was recovered from a human donor in good health. The source material was PBMCs. The chain has TRBV27 and TRBJ1-3; the D is unclear. In nucleotides, the CDR3 is TGTGCCAGCAGCACTAGAAGCACCATATATTTT. It is translated as CASSTRSTIYF.